The 13 T cell receptor beta chains in this list originate from one sample, sequenced in a study of tumor-infiltrating lymphocytes in primary liver carcinoma. TCR beta cDNA was reverse-transcribed from approximately 0.45 ug of total RNA. The reaction used a constant-region primer and ProtoScript II reverse transcriptase. Three nested multiplex PCR rounds, a slightly modified ARM-PCR method, built the TCR beta libraries. TRBV1-TRBV30 forward primers paired with a C-beta reverse primer drove the first two PCR rounds, about 9 cycles each. TCRdb re-derived calls from the multiplex PCR reads in MiXCR, one entry per CDR3 protein. In the table there are around 56,000 distinct CDR3 sequences, 60% to 85% of which are singletons. The study co-extracted DNA and RNA from around 20-30 mg of unsorted bulk tissue. What was sequenced was liver tumor tissue from sampling region 2. Indicated subset: tumor region T2, inferior pole. The receptors shown here come from a man aged 40-49 years with primary liver carcinoma and hepatitis B virus infection.

This clonotype was picked up a small number of times. This chain connects TRBV10-3 to TRBJ2-5; D possibly corresponds to TRBD2 (5 bases). V was cut by 4 bases and J by 1 base, with 13 bases left in between. Looked up from germline, CDR1 is ENHRY and CDR2 is SYGVKD. There are 15 residues in the CDR3. CDR3 region: CAISAVSGSQETQYF. CDR3 in DNA: TGTGCCATCAGTGCGGTCTCGGGGTCCCAAGAGACCCAGTACTTC.

Details on this clonotype: A read error is likely, as this CDR3 ends without the conserved phenylalanine or tryptophan. The J gene is TRBJ2-7, the V gene TRBV10-3, with a weak D call TRBD1 (5 bases). Trimming shortened V by 2 bases and J by 7 bases, and 18 bases separated the two germline ends. The CDR3 has 15 residues. The germline gives CDR1 ENHRY, CDR2 SYGVKD. CDR3 region: CAISEARTGEYEQYL. The CDR3 nucleotides read TGTGCCATCAGTGAGGCCCGTACAGGAGAGTATGAGCAGTACTTA.

This clonotype was picked up one time. The CDR3 end shows no conserved phenylalanine or tryptophan, and so a read error is likely. The rearrangement links TRBV6-6 to TRBJ2-7; no clear D. The germline V and J ends were trimmed by 9 bases and 3 bases, with 12 bases remaining between them. Germline-derived CDR1 and CDR2 are MNHNY and SVGAGI (reference sequence). CDR3 length: 12 amino acids. This CDR3 is CASSQQHYEQYL. The DNA for the CDR3 is TGTGCCAGTAGTCAACAGCACTACGAGCAGTACCTC.

This clonotype showed up just a few times. One junction end does not reproduce the germline sequence, and a read error may be involved. V is TRBV11-2 and J is TRBJ2-2; D possibly corresponds to TRBD2 (6 bases). The CDR3 totals 17 residues. The germline V gene encodes CDR1 SGHAT and CDR2 FQNNGV. The DNA of the CDR3 is TGTGCCAGCAGCTTAGCATTAGGAGGGGCGGACAACGGGGAGCTGTGTTTT. This translates into CASSLALGGADNGELCF.

This clonotype has a handful of counts. The rearrangement joins TRBV7-9 to TRBJ1-1; perhaps TRBD1 as D (5 bases). CDR3 size: 14 residues. Trimming stripped 3 bases from V and 1 base from J, with 9 bases between. Germline values: CDR1 SEHNR, CDR2 FQNEAQ (reference sequence). This CDR3 is CASSFHQGNTEAFF. The CDR3 DNA reads as TGTGCCAGCAGCTTCCACCAGGGGAACACTGAAGCTTTCTTT.

To note about this clonotype: Since the CDR3 does not end with the conserved phenylalanine or tryptophan, this likely comes from a read error. The DNA is left out, because the CDR3 cannot be placed on it with certainty; the CDR3 is given as TCRdb lists it. The V and J genes are TRBV11-2 and TRBJ2-5; the table's D call, TRBD1, was not checked against the DNA. CDR1 and CDR2 from the germline V gene are SGHAT and FQNNGV. A total of 16 residues make up the CDR3, ends included. This chain's CDR3 is CVSSQTPGGGKETHYI.

About this clonotype: One end of the junction is discordant with germline, which a read error may explain. The chain is built from TRBV5-1 and TRBJ2-3; D tentatively fits TRBD1 or TRBD2 (5 bases each). The CDR3 runs 15 residues. Germline V gene lookup returns CDR1 SGHRS and CDR2 YFSETQ. The CDR3 DNA reads as TGCGCCAGCAGCTTGGAGGGACCCACCACAGATACGCAGTATTTC. Translating it yields CASSLEGPTTDTQYF. Drawing the rest from reference TRBV5-1 and TRBJ2-3, the complete variable domain is KAGVTQTPRYLIKTRGQQVTLSCSPISGHRSVSWYQQTPGQGLQFLFEYFSETQRNKGNFPGRFSGRQFSNSRSEMNVSTLELGDSALYLCASSLEGPTTDTQYFGPGTRLTVL.

This clonotype was observed a handful of times. At one boundary the junction diverges from the germline segment, which might be a read error. The chain couples TRBV4-1 to TRBJ1-5, with D tentatively TRBD1 (6 bases). Germline CDR1 and CDR2: MGHRA and YSYEKL. The CDR3 totals 15 residues. The CDR3 DNA reads TGCGCCCGCAGCCCCCAGGGGAATAACAATCAGCCCCAGCATTTT. It specifies CARSPQGNNNQPQHF.

This chain links TRBV18 with TRBJ2-1; no clear D gene. V was clipped by 5 bases and J by 0 bases, with 8 bases between them. The CDR3 is 14 residues long. Germline V gives CDR1 KGHSH, CDR2 LQKENI. DNA for the CDR3: TGTGCCAGCTCAAGACCGAGCTCCTACAATGAGCAGTTCTTC. Its translation is CASSRPSSYNEQFF.

With respect to this clonotype: Likely a read error: the CDR3 ends without its conserved phenylalanine or tryptophan. V is TRBV11-1 and J is TRBJ2-5; 7 bases match TRBD1. Germline assignment: CDR1 SGHAT and CDR2 FQDESV (reference sequence). The CDR3 covers 14 residues. V lost 9 bases to trimming and J lost 5 bases; unmatched junction nucleotides: 12. DNA for the CDR3: TGTGCCAGTAGTGGACAGGTGAAGGTGGAGACCCAGTACTTA. Residues: CASSGQVKVETQYL.

This clonotype turned up a few times. This chain links TRBV9 with TRBJ2-2; 11 bases match TRBD2. CDR1 is SGDLS and CDR2 is YYNGEE in the germline V gene. The CDR3 extends over 19 amino acids. The V gene end was trimmed by 4 bases and the J gene end by 3 bases; junction bases not matched to a gene: 14. As DNA, the CDR3 is TGTGCCAGCAGCCTCAGACCCGAGACTAGCGGGGAAGACACCGGGGAGCTGTTTTTT. It codes for CASSLRPETSGEDTGELFF. Variable domain in full (rest from reference TRBV9 and TRBJ2-2): DSGVTQTPKHLITATGQRVTLRCSPRSGDLSVYWYQQSLDQGLQFLIQYYNGEERAKGNILERFSAQQFPDLHSELNLSSLELGDSALYFCASSLRPETSGEDTGELFFGEGSRLTVL.

On this clonotype itself: As the CDR3 is not closed by the conserved phenylalanine or tryptophan, this likely results from a read error. The chain carries TRBV6-5 and TRBJ1-5; maybe TRBD1 (6 bases). The CDR3 contains 13 residues. The germline V gene encodes CDR1 MNHEY and CDR2 SVGAGI. CDR3 sequence: CASSWGADQPQHL. The CDR3 DNA is TGTGCAAGCAGTTGGGGGGCGGACCAGCCCCAGCATCTT.

A note on this clonotype: Given a much more abundant clone one base away, this may be a read error. The CDR3 DNA follows: TGTGCCAGCAGGGAGGGACAGAACTACCACAATGAGCATTTCTTC. Its protein is CASREGQNYHNEHFF. The rearrangement joins TRBV28 to TRBJ2-1, with D possibly matching TRBD1 (7 bases). The CDR3 sequence is 15 residues long. Germline assignment: CDR1 MDHEN and CDR2 SYDVKM.